This T cell receptor (beta chain) was sequenced for a study of blood T cell repertoires in COVID-19. Study details: Material from acute and convalescent COVID-19 was sourced from the United States, Italy and Spain.

In the authors' workflow: Amplification of reference gene primers provided the estimated nucleated cell counts. The data were produced by immunoSEQ multiplex PCR, yet TCRdb's version contains in-frame clones alone and is incomplete. That table gives V, J and clone size, and the DNA gave D and trimming. Seen here are around 63,000 clones, roughly 85% observed once, and the top ten hold over 30%. With V trimmed by 3 bases and J by 5 bases, 9 bases remained unmatched. Germline lookup yields CDR1 LGHNT and CDR2 FRNRAP. CDR3 size: 15 residues. This sequence originates from a human donor in a cohort sampled during active COVID-19. Sequencing used peripheral blood. The V call is TRBV12-5, the J call TRBJ2-5, with 7 bases that match TRBD1. CDR3 DNA sequence: TGTGCTAGTGGTTTTGTAGGGGGCAGAGGTGAGACCCAGTACTTC. The encoded protein is CASGFVGGRGETQYF.